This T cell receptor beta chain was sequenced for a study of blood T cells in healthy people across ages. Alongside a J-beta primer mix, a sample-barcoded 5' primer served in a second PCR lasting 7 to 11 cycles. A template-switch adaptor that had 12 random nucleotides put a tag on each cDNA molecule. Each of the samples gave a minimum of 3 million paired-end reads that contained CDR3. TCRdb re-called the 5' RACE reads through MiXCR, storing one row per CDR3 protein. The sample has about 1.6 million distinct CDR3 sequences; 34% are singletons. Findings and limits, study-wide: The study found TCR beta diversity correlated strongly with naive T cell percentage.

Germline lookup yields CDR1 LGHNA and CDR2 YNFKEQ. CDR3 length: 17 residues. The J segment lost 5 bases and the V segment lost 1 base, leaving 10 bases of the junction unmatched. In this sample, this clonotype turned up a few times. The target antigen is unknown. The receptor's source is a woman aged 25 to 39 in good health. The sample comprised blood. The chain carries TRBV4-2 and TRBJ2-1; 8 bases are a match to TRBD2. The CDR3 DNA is TGTGCCAGCAGCCAAGTGTTCCGGCTAGCGGGTGACAATGAGCAGTTCTTC. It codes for CASSQVFRLAGDNEQFF.